This record covers a single TCR beta chain. Its antigen is not identified. The PCR ran on 60 Vbeta and 13 Jbeta primers. Assay used: immunoSEQ multiplex PCR; TCRdb lists only in-frame clones, some missing. The sample has 200,000 to 250,000 clones; about three quarters are singletons. These data are taken from a study of cytomegalovirus exposure and HLA in healthy donors. The study's findings and limits: More clonal expansion characterized HLA-associated TCR beta chains than equally common others in a later analysis. Researchers counted over 150 TCR beta chains as cytomegalovirus-associated.

Germline V gene sequence: CDR1 MNHEY, CDR2 SMNVEV (reference sequence). The CDR3 runs to 12 residues. V was clipped by 8 bases and J by 3 bases; unmatched bases: 1. Sequencing used PBMCs. The sequence was obtained from a man aged 35 to 55 in good health and CMV-seronegative. The chain links TRBV27 to TRBJ1-1; 9 nucleotides match TRBD1. As DNA, the CDR3 is TGTGCCAGCGGACAGGGGTACACTGAAGCTTTCTTT. Translation gives CASGQGYTEAFF.